This T cell receptor (beta chain) derives from a study of T cells after yellow fever vaccination (dated by TCRdb to between 2018 and 2020). With regard to the full study: Libraries from fractions with low cell numbers were prepared with the SMART-Seq v4 Ultra Low Input RNA kit. To follow T-cell clones before and after primary and booster YFV17D yellow fever vaccination, bulk TCR alpha and beta repertoires were sequenced over time. Bulk PBMC replicates and cell subsets were isolated from blood drawn at multiple timepoints before and after both primary and secondary immunization. Two healthy male donors made up the cohort, one aged 18 to 30 years and the other aged 30 to 40 years.

This clonotype was seen repeatedly, ten times or more. The clone's antigen remains unknown. No much larger clone exists at a distance of one base, and base qualities are not known. TCRdb names Illumina NovaSeq 6000 as the instrument used. Synthesis of TCR cDNA relied on 5'RACE template switching, a step that introduced a universal primer site along with unique molecular identifiers. Priming for cDNA synthesis came from both the TCR alpha and TCR beta constant segments. Library amplification involved two PCR steps, and the second step added sample barcodes and sequencing adapters. Libraries were sequenced on Illumina HiSeq 2500 (2x100 bp) or NovaSeq (2x150 bp). In the paper's pipeline: Reads were demultiplexed and collapsed into UMI consensus sequences with MIGEC, and V(D)J alignment was performed with MiXCR. Clonotypes responding to the vaccine were identified with edgeR on replicate PBMC samples, with the criteria of FDR below 0.01 and a log2 fold change above 5 up to day 15. Each bulk clonotype was labeled CD4 or CD8 based on which sequenced repertoire, CD4 or CD8, contained the clonotype at higher abundance. Clones were called with MiXCR by TCRdb after fastp trimmed the public reads at Q25, and only in-frame beta chains were retained. A single entry per CDR3 protein holds the most common genes and DNA from its merged rows. Clone size and V and J calls follow TCRdb, not the original study. Here the sample has a few hundred thousand distinct CDR3 sequences; 3% to 4.5% occur a single time. Jointly, the top ten make up around 24% of the sample.

Looking up the germline V gene yields CDR1 LGHNA and CDR2 YSLEER. The CDR3, from cysteine to phenylalanine, totals 17 residues. Only the CDR3 region is kept as DNA, spanning 51 bases read in frame from base 1. At the junction V is shortened by 4 bases and J by 6 bases, with 21 bases in between. Overall study results and their limits: The secondary T-cell response was weaker than the primary response but faster, peaking on day 5 instead of day 15. FACS-sorted repertoires could contain abundant contaminating clonotypes from the bulk population, so computational filtering was required. Because the study included only two donors, the extent to which the findings can be generalized is limited. After the booster, most clones that had expanded after primary vaccination were detected again (approximately 96% of CD4 and more than 85% of CD8), suggesting broad maintenance of memory. A small share of clonotypes was detected in both CD4 and CD8 compartments, with the overlap likely arising from convergent recombination.

Explained via the paper, the treatment or condition label denotes: live attenuated yellow fever vaccine strain. At every blood-draw timepoint, two biological replicates of bulk PBMCs were collected. PBMCs were isolated from peripheral blood using a standard Ficoll-Paque protocol. TriZol was used to extract RNA from bulk PBMCs, CD4 and CD8 fractions, and dextramer-positive and dextramer-negative fractions. This clonotype originated in a man aged 18-30 years who received the YFV17D yellow fever vaccine. The rearrangement joined TRBV4-3 to TRBJ2-2, with the D gene too uncertain to name. The specimen comprised PBMCs, sampled 5 days after the yellow fever booster vaccination. The CDR3 reads CASSPRGVGSFSGELFF. The sequenced DNA: TGCGCCAGCAGCCCAAGAGGTGTGGGGTCTTTTTCCGGGGAGCTGTTTTTT.